The rows below give T cell receptor beta chains drawn from one sample of a study of identical twins. TCRdb fed the 5' RACE reads into MiXCR, producing one record per CDR3 protein. The sample carries about 470,000 distinct CDR3 sequences, 20% to 25% recorded once. These data are also associated with another study on T cells expressing NK-cell markers.

The sample consisted of CD4+ T cells sorted from blood. These receptors all come from a woman aged 18-29 years in good health. Each CDR3 is given with its conserved first and last residue. Each record gives: J gene, clone size, D gene, V gene, CDR3 DNA, CDR3 protein. D genes are given only for firm matches. The listing skips clone size in some rows; elsewhere it reads once, few, many or a size class.

TRBJ2-3 | . | . | TRBV20-1 | TGCAGTGCTACCTTAGTTCGGGGTACAGATACGCAGTATTTT | CSATLVRGTDTQYF
TRBJ2-5 | . | . | TRBV20-1 | TGCAGTGCTAGACACCGGACGAGGACGCAAGAGACCCAGTACTTC | CSARHRTRTQETQYF
TRBJ2-7 | few | TRBD2 | TRBV20-1 | TGCAGTGCTAGTGGGACTAGCGGTCCCTACGAGCAGTACTTC | CSASGTSGPYEQYF
TRBJ2-7 | . | TRBD2 | TRBV20-1 | TGCAGTGCTGCCGGGACTAGCGGGAGCGTCGACGAGCAGTACTTC | CSAAGTSGSVDEQYF
TRBJ2-5 | few | . | TRBV20-1 | TGCAGTATCCCCACCGGGGGTGGTGGAGAGACCCAGTACTTC | CSIPTGGGGETQYF
TRBJ2-5 | many | . | TRBV12-3/TRBV12-4 | TGTGCCAGCAGTTTTCTAGGGGAGACCCAGTACTTC | CASSFLGETQYF
TRBJ2-2 | few | . | TRBV29-1 | TGCAGCGTTGCCAGGGTGGGGACCGGGGAGCTGTTTTTT | CSVARVGTGELFF
TRBJ2-1 | once | . | TRBV7-2 | TGTGCCAGCAGCTTAGTTGAGACTAAGCAGTTCTTC | CASSLVETKQFF
TRBJ2-1 | few | TRBD2 | TRBV5-1 | TGCGCCAGCAGCTTGGCTCTAGCGGGAGGGTTGGATGAGCAGTTCTTC | CASSLALAGGLDEQFF
TRBJ1-1 | . | . | TRBV12-3/TRBV12-4 | TGTGCCAGCAGTACCCTGGGGCCGGGGAACACTGAAGCTTTCTTT | CASSTLGPGNTEAFF
TRBJ2-3 | few | . | TRBV7-3 | TGTGCCAGCAGCTCCCCTGCCGGGGGAAGCACAGATACGCAGTATTTT | CASSSPAGGSTDTQYF
TRBJ2-5 | . | . | TRBV21-1 | TGTGCCAGCATCGGGCGTGGTGAGACCCAGTACTTC | CASIGRGETQYF
TRBJ2-3 | . | TRBD2 | TRBV12-3/TRBV12-4 | TGTGCCAGCAGTCCTACGGGACTAGCGAGGTATACGCAGTATTTT | CASSPTGLARYTQYF
TRBJ2-2 | . | . | TRBV5-1 | TGCGCCAGCAGCCCGGGGAGGGAGCTGTTTTTT | CASSPGRELFF
TRBJ1-2 | few | . | TRBV20-1 | TGCAGTGCTACCTGGGGGCAAGCACTATATGGCTACACCTTC | CSATWGQALYGYTF
TRBJ2-1 | few | TRBD2 | TRBV5-1 | TGCGCCAGCAGCTTCGATGGGACTAGCGGGACTGAGCAGTTCTTC | CASSFDGTSGTEQFF
TRBJ2-7 | few | . | TRBV3-1 | TGTGCCAGCAGCCAAGATGTAGGGACTGTTTCCTACGAGCAGTACTTC | CASSQDVGTVSYEQYF
TRBJ2-3 | . | . | TRBV6-5 | TGTGCCAGCAGTTACTCTGTCAGCACAGATACGCAGTATTTT | CASSYSVSTDTQYF
TRBJ1-2 | once | . | TRBV11-2 | TGTGCCAGCGCTACGAGGGGGTACTATGGCTACACCTTC | CASATRGYYGYTF
TRBJ1-4 | few | . | TRBV12-3/TRBV12-4 | TGTGCCAGCAGTTTAAACGAGGGGGAAAAACTGTTTTTT | CASSLNEGEKLFF
TRBJ2-2 | . | . | TRBV7-2 | TGTGCCAGCAGCTCCACGACAGTCACCGGGGAGCTGTTTTTT | CASSSTTVTGELFF
TRBJ2-1 | . | TRBD2 | TRBV10-3 | TGTGCCATCAGTGCCACTAGCGGGAGCGGCAATGAGCAGTTCTTC | CAISATSGSGNEQFF
TRBJ2-3 | . | . | TRBV7-4 | TGTGCCAGCAGGTATACTATCAGCACAGATACGCAGTATTTT | CASRYTISTDTQYF
TRBJ2-2 | . | . | TRBV10-3 | TGTGCCATCAGTGACCAGGGGTTGTGGGACACCGGGGAGCTGTTTTTT | CAISDQGLWDTGELFF
TRBJ2-1 | . | TRBD2 | TRBV9 | TGTGCCAGCAGCGTAGAACCAGCGGGAGGGAATGAGCAGTTCTTC | CASSVEPAGGNEQFF
TRBJ2-1 | . | TRBD1 | TRBV5-1 | TGCGCCAGCAGCCCAGGGGGAGCGGAAAAGCAGTTCTTC | CASSPGGAEKQFF
TRBJ1-4 | . | . | TRBV29-1 | TGCAGCGTTAGGACAGACTATGAAAAACTGTTTTTT | CSVRTDYEKLFF
TRBJ1-1 | . | . | TRBV5-4 | TGTGCCAGCAGCTTGGTGGAGATTCACACTGAAGCTTTCTTT | CASSLVEIHTEAFF
TRBJ2-2 | . | TRBD2 | TRBV12-3/TRBV12-4 | TGTGCCAGCACCCCCTGGGGGGGAGAGAACACCGGGGAGCTGTTTTTT | CASTPWGGENTGELFF
TRBJ1-1 | . | . | TRBV30 | TGTGCCTGGATCAAACGGGGAGGGTGGACTGAAGCTTTCTTT | CAWIKRGGWTEAFF
TRBJ2-7 | many | . | TRBV12-3/TRBV12-4 | TGTGCCAGCAGTTTAACAGGTTACGAGCAGTACTTC | CASSLTGYEQYF
TRBJ1-2 | few | . | TRBV29-1 | TGCAGCGTAGGCACACACAGGGAGGATAGTGGGAATGGCTACACCTTC | CSVGTHREDSGNGYTF
TRBJ2-2 | few | . | TRBV18 | TGTGCCAGCTCACAGGGGTTCACCGGGGAGCTGTTTTTT | CASSQGFTGELFF
TRBJ2-3 | few | TRBD2 | TRBV20-1 | TGCAGTGCCATAAGACTAGCGGCTAGCACAGATACGCAGTATTTT | CSAIRLAASTDTQYF
TRBJ2-7 | . | TRBD1 | TRBV6-1 | TGTGCCAGCAGGTCACGGACAGGGACCTACGAGCAGTACTTC | CASRSRTGTYEQYF
TRBJ1-2 | . | . | TRBV4-3 | TGCGCCAGCAGCCAATTGGATAATGATGGCTACACCTTC | CASSQLDNDGYTF
TRBJ2-3 | . | TRBD1 | TRBV3-1 | TGTGCCAGCAGCCAAGCATATTACAGGGGGGCGGGCACAGATACGCAGTATTTT | CASSQAYYRGAGTDTQYF
TRBJ1-4 | . | TRBD1 | TRBV5-5 | TGTGCCAGCAGCTCGTACAGGGGCGGGAATGAAAAACTGTTTTTT | CASSSYRGGNEKLFF
TRBJ2-7 | few | . | TRBV20-1 | TGCAGTGCTAGAGCGCGGGACGAGCAGTACTTC | CSARARDEQYF
TRBJ2-5 | . | TRBD2 | TRBV12-3/TRBV12-4 | TGTGCCAGCAGTTTTACGACTAGCCCCCAAGAGACCCAGTACTTC | CASSFTTSPQETQYF
TRBJ2-7 | many | . | TRBV10-3 | TGTGCCATCAGTCGTACGGGCAGGGGGGCCTACGAGCAGTACTTC | CAISRTGRGAYEQYF
TRBJ1-1 | . | . | TRBV7-9 | TGTGCCAGCAGCCTATACGGGGGATTGGGTACTGAAGCTTTCTTT | CASSLYGGLGTEAFF
TRBJ2-1 | . | . | TRBV29-1 | TGCAGCGCCATAGCTGGTTATTACAATGAGCAGTTCTTC | CSAIAGYYNEQFF
TRBJ2-3 | few | TRBD2 | TRBV10-3 | TGTGCCATCAGTGAGTCGATATTTAGGTCGGCGGGAGCTTTTACGCAGTATTTT | CAISESIFRSAGAFTQYF
TRBJ2-1 | . | TRBD2 | TRBV5-5 | TGTGCCAGCAGCCACACTAGCGGGAGCAATGAGCAGTTCTTC | CASSHTSGSNEQFF
TRBJ1-2 | few | . | TRBV2 | TGTGCCAGCAGCTCGACAGAGAGTTCACGCTACACCTTC | CASSSTESSRYTF
TRBJ2-3 | few | . | TRBV6-2/TRBV6-3 | TGTGCCAGCAGTGGGGGCGGGCGAAGCACAGATACGCAGTATTTT | CASSGGGRSTDTQYF